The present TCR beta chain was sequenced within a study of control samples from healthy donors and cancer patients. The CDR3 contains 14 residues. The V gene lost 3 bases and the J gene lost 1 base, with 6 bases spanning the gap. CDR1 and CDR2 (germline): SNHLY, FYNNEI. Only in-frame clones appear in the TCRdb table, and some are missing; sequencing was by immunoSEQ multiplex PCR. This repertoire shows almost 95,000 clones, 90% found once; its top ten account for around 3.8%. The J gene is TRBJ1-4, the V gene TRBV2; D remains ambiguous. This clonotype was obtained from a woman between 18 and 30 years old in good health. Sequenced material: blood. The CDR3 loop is CASSEGRTNEKLFF. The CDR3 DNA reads TGTGCCAGCAGTGAGGGCAGAACTAATGAAAAACTGTTTTTT.